The 11 T cell receptor beta chains below come from one sample, sequenced in a study of cytomegalovirus exposure and HLA in healthy donors (dated by TCRdb to 2015 to 2018). Libraries were prepared through the immunoSEQ multiplex PCR assay. For the multiplex PCR, a mixture combining 60 forward primers for TCR Vbeta segments and 13 reverse primers for TCR Jbeta segments was used. TCRdb took this table from immuneACCESS and kept in-frame rearrangements with V and J called. Such tables lack part of the clones; where checked against another copy, unresolved V genes explain under half of the gap, and the rest is unexplained. This sample lists 120,000 to 150,000 clones; 80% were detected once. Approximately 2% of the sample belongs to the ten largest clones. The sequencing input was PBMCs. The source of these receptors is a young man in good health and CMV-seronegative.

The chain carries TRBV2 and TRBJ2-7, with D possibly being TRBD2 (6 bases). V lost 10 bases to trimming and J lost 4 bases, with 20 bases between them. This CDR3 spans 14 amino acids. Germline CDR1 is SNHLY and CDR2 is FYNNEI. CDR3 in DNA: TGTGCCACCTCCCGGAGACTAGAGCTTTACGAGCAGTACTTC. Encoded protein: CATSRRLELYEQYF.

The chain couples TRBV21-1 to TRBJ1-5; TRBD1 was called by the table and not checked on the DNA. TRBV21-1 is labeled a pseudogene. CDR3 size: 16 residues. The CDR3 loop is CASSRLGQGDNQPQHF. CDR3 nucleotide sequence: TGTGCCAGCAGCAGGTTGGGACAGGGGGACAATCAGCCCCAGCATTTT.

The count of this clone is one. J is TRBJ2-1 and V is TRBV5-1, with 11 bases matching TRBD1. The CDR3 spans 16 residues. V was pared by 4 bases and J by 4 bases, with 7 bases of the junction left unmatched. Germline V gives CDR1 SGHRS, CDR2 YFSETQ. The DNA for the CDR3 is TGCGCCAGCAGCGCTGGGGACAGGGGGGCTTACAATGAGCAGTTCTTC. This translates into CASSAGDRGAYNEQFF.

As concerns this clone: This sample also contains other DNA sequences that code for the same CDR3. The chain uses TRBV29-1 and TRBJ2-2, with D maybe TRBD1 (6 bases). V was shortened by 6 bases and J by 0 bases, with 11 bases between the two germline ends. CDR1 and CDR2 (germline): SQVTM, ANQGSEA. CDR3 size: 14 residues. The CDR3 DNA sequence: TGCAGCGTGCCCCGGACAGCGAACACCGGGGAGCTGTTTTTT. Protein sequence: CSVPRTANTGELFF.

The rearrangement links TRBV7-2 to TRBJ1-3; a possible D gene is TRBD1 (5 bases). Trimming stripped 1 base from V and 2 bases from J, with 9 bases between. The CDR3 has 15 amino acids. Germline CDR1 SGHTA, CDR2 FQGNSA. CDR3 region: CASSLGAGPGNTIYF. CDR3 bases: TGTGCCAGCAGCTTAGGAGCAGGGCCTGGAAACACCATATATTTT.

This sequence joins TRBV7-8 and TRBJ2-2, with D perhaps TRBD2 (5 bases). The ends were cut back, 5 bases at V and 5 bases at J, with 12 bases in the middle. The CDR3 contains 14 residues. Germline lookup yields CDR1 SGHVS and CDR2 FQNEAQ. CDR3 protein: CASSERRGTGELFF. CDR3 nucleotides: TGTGCCAGCAGCGAGCGGAGAGGGACCGGGGAGCTGTTTTTT.

The chain couples TRBV6-6 to TRBJ2-2, with TRBD2 identical over 7 bases. Germline CDR1 is MNHNY and CDR2 is SVGAGI (reference sequence). Trimming took 5 bases from V and 8 from J; bases not matched to a gene: 11. The CDR3 is 15 amino acids. CDR3 loop: CASSPRDYPEGELFF. CDR3 coding DNA: TGTGCCAGCAGTCCCCGGGACTACCCCGAGGGGGAGCTGTTTTTT.

This clone showed up just once. This chain links TRBV28 with TRBJ2-7, with no clear D. The CDR3 contains 14 residues. Germline V CDR1 and CDR2: MDHEN, SYDVKM. The germline V and J ends were trimmed by 10 bases and 1 base, with 17 bases remaining between them. The CDR3, as DNA: TGTGCCACTAACCCCAGCGTGGGTTCCTACGAGCAGTACTTC. This encodes CATNPSVGSYEQYF.

V is TRBV4-2 and J is TRBJ1-2; a possible D gene is TRBD1 (6 bases). The CDR3 contains 15 residues. Germline values: CDR1 LGHNA, CDR2 YNFKEQ. Trimming cost V 0 bases and J 2 bases, with 10 bases left between them. CDR3 protein: CASSQDAGTNYGYTF. CDR3 nucleotides: TGTGCCAGCAGCCAAGATGCAGGGACAAACTATGGCTACACCTTC.

CDR3 nucleotide sequence: TGTGCCAGCAGTCCCTGGGCCGCCCTTCTACCGGAGCAGTTCTTC. As protein: CASSPWAALLPEQFF. The V and J genes are TRBV5-6 and TRBJ2-1; D remains unclear. This CDR3 has 15 residues. The V gene lost 5 bases and the J gene lost 10 bases, with 22 bases spanning the gap. The germline V gene has CDR1 SGHDT and CDR2 YYEEEE.

The J gene is TRBJ2-5, the V gene TRBV30; D not certain. This CDR3 spans 15 amino acids. The V gene lost 2 bases and the J gene lost 2 bases, with 15 bases spanning the gap. From germline, CDR1 is GTSNPN and CDR2 SVGIG (reference sequence). As DNA, the CDR3 is TGTGCCTGGAGTATTGGGTTAGACGGGCAAGAGACCCAGTACTTC. Translation gives CAWSIGLDGQETQYF.